These 32 T cell receptor beta chains were all obtained from the same sample, sequenced in a study of blood T cell repertoires in COVID-19 (TCRdb year 2020). The method behind the library was the immunoSEQ multiplex PCR assay. As stored in TCRdb, this immuneACCESS dataset retains in-frame rearrangements with V and J assigned. A fraction of the clones does not appear; measured against another copy, unresolved V genes explain less than half of the discrepancy, and the remainder lacks a known reason. The sample records hundreds of thousands of clones, 88% of which are singletons. Around 1.5% of the sample belongs to the ten largest clones. The specimen was peripheral blood. Receptors were obtained from an older man with acute or convalescent COVID-19.

The rearrangement uses TRBV5-1 and TRBJ1-3; D is unclear. Germline V gene lookup returns CDR1 SGHRS and CDR2 YFSETQ. Trimming stripped 1 base from V and 2 bases from J, with 10 bases between. The CDR3 has 15 amino acids. The CDR3: CASSLTSGAGNTIYF. CDR3 bases: TGCGCCAGCAGCTTGACGTCGGGAGCTGGAAACACCATATATTTT.

The chain joins TRBV6-6 to TRBJ1-3; D remains ambiguous. The CDR3 runs 15 residues. V lost 2 bases and J 3 bases, leaving 11 bases between the germline ends. In germline, CDR1 is MNHNY, CDR2 SVGAGI (reference sequence). CDR3 bases: TGTGCCAGCAGTTACGAGAATGTCGGTGGAAACACCATATATTTT. Amino acid sequence: CASSYENVGGNTIYF.

This clone was picked up a small number of times. V usage is TRBV4-1 and J usage is TRBJ1-6, with D perhaps TRBD1 (6 bases). Trimming cost V 3 bases and J 14 bases, with 20 bases left between them. The CDR3 consists of 15 residues. Germline values: CDR1 MGHRA, CDR2 YSYEKL. For the CDR3, the DNA is TGCGCCAGCAGCCAGGAGCCGGGACACTCGACCACCCTCCACTTT. Translation gives CASSQEPGHSTTLHF.

The chain carries TRBV19 and TRBJ1-5, with a weak D call TRBD1 (6 bases). Trimming left V 5 bases short and J 0 bases short, with 14 bases between. The V gene's germline CDR1 is LNHDA and CDR2 SQIVND (reference sequence). CDR3 size: 16 residues. CDR3 region: CASSPLRGDSNQPQHF. The CDR3 bases are TGTGCCAGTAGTCCTCTCAGGGGAGATAGCAATCAGCCCCAGCATTTT.

V is TRBV5-4 and J is TRBJ2-5; TRBD1 matches at 9 bases. In germline, CDR1 is SGHNT, CDR2 YYREEE (reference sequence). The CDR3 loop spans 18 amino acids. The V gene end was trimmed by 6 bases and the J gene end by 2 bases; junction bases not matched to a gene: 17. The CDR3 DNA follows: TGTGCCAGCACCCCCTTCGGGTCGGGACAGGGAAATCAAGAGACCCAGTACTTC. The encoded protein is CASTPFGSGQGNQETQYF.

The V gene is TRBV7-2, the J gene TRBJ2-1; 9 nucleotides agree with TRBD2. This CDR3 is built from 16 residues. V lost 1 base to trimming and J lost 3 bases; unmatched junction nucleotides: 4. CDR1 is SGHTA, CDR2 FQGNSA, per germline. The CDR3 region is CASSLGSSGSYNEQFF. In nucleotides, the CDR3 is TGTGCCAGCAGCTTAGGAAGTAGCGGGAGCTACAATGAGCAGTTCTTC.

The rearrangement links TRBV7-9 to TRBJ1-4, with 9 positions matching TRBD1. Germline CDR1 reads SEHNR; CDR2 reads FQNEAQ (reference sequence). The CDR3 consists of 18 residues. V lost 5 bases, J lost 6 bases, and 16 bases stayed unmatched. The CDR3 DNA follows: TGTGCCAGCAGCACGCGGACAGGGGATGGGGATCGTTATGAAAAACTGTTTTTT. It yields the protein CASSTRTGDGDRYEKLFF. The entire variable domain, with the rest obtained from reference TRBV7-9 and TRBJ1-4, is as follows: DTGVSQNPRHKITKRGQNVTFRCDPISEHNRLYWYRQTLGQGPEFLTYFQNEAQLEKSRLLSDRFSAERPKGSFSTLEIQRTEQGDSAMYLCASSTRTGDGDRYEKLFFGSGTQLSVL.

CDR3 in DNA: TGTGCCAGCCTCAACAGGGGGCGAGAGACCCAGTACTTC. Translation gives CASLNRGRETQYF. The J gene is TRBJ2-5, the V gene TRBV21-1; the D segment call TRBD1 is taken from the table without a DNA check. TRBV21-1 is given as a pseudogene. The CDR3 loop spans 13 amino acids.

This rearrangement joins TRBV5-1 to TRBJ1-2; perhaps TRBD1 as D (6 bases). The V end was cut by 1 base, the J end by 4 bases, with 11 bases between. Germline V gene lookup returns CDR1 SGHRS and CDR2 YFSETQ. CDR3 size: 14 residues. The CDR3 protein is CASSLTRGLYGYTF. Here the CDR3 DNA reads TGCGCCAGCAGCTTGACCAGGGGCCTCTATGGCTACACCTTC.

The J gene is TRBJ1-3, the V gene TRBV5-5; D might be TRBD1 (6 bases). The ends were cut back, 0 bases at V and 4 bases at J, with 11 bases in the middle. There are 15 residues in the CDR3. Germline V gives CDR1 SGHKS, CDR2 YYEKEE (reference sequence). The CDR3 coding sequence is TGTGCCAGCAGCTTGGGCCCCGGACAGGGAAACACCATATATTTT. Protein: CASSLGPGQGNTIYF.

This clone was seen just once. The chain is built from TRBV4-3 and TRBJ1-2; 11 bases are shared with TRBD1. The length of the CDR3 is 16 residues. Trimming removed 1 base from V and 4 bases from J; junction bases left unmatched: 5. Germline values: CDR1 LGHNA, CDR2 YSLEER. This chain's CDR3 is CASSQVGTGGSYGYTF. The CDR3 DNA sequence: TGCGCCAGCAGCCAAGTAGGGACAGGGGGTTCCTATGGCTACACCTTC.

Written as DNA, the CDR3 is TGCGCCAGCAGCTTGAGCGGGGGCCCCTACTTTAAGTACTTC. This encodes CASSLSGGPYFKYF. The genes are TRBV5-1 and TRBJ2-7; 8 bases map to TRBD2. V lost 1 base, J lost 11 bases, and 11 bases stayed unmatched. Germline V lookup: CDR1 SGHRS, CDR2 YFSETQ. CDR3 length: 14 amino acids.

V is TRBV2 and J is TRBJ1-6; D is unresolved. This CDR3 has 13 residues. CDR1 is SNHLY and CDR2 is FYNNEI in the germline V gene. V lost 4 bases and J lost 5, with 6 bases in between. CDR3 nucleotide sequence: TGTGCCAGCAGTGGGGAGAATAATTCACCCCTCCACTTT. Its protein product is CASSGENNSPLHF. The full variable domain, in which reference TRBV2 and TRBJ1-6 provide the parts outside the CDR3, is EPEVTQTPSHQVTQMGQEVILRCVPISNHLYFYWYRQILGQKVEFLVSFYNNEISEKSEIFDDQFSVERPDGSNFTLKIRSTKLEDSAMYFCASSGENNSPLHFGNGTRLTVT.

The rearrangement links TRBV2 to TRBJ2-3; 9 nucleotides align to TRBD2. CDR1 and CDR2 from the germline V gene are SNHLY and FYNNEI. V was pared by 7 bases and J by 3 bases, with 11 bases of the junction left unmatched. The CDR3 has 16 amino acids. For the CDR3, the DNA is TGTGCCAGCATAAGGCTAGCGGGAATATTAACAGATACGCAGTATTTT. Protein: CASIRLAGILTDTQYF.

The chain carries TRBV3-1 (or the pseudogene TRBV3-2) and TRBJ2-4, with D possibly being TRBD1 (5 bases). The V gene's germline CDR1 is LGHDT and CDR2 YNNKEL (reference sequence). Trimming took 0 bases from V and 5 from J, leaving 14 bases between them. There are 16 residues in the CDR3. CDR3 sequence reads: CASSQDFRDRQNIQYF. CDR3 coding DNA: TGTGCCAGCAGCCAAGATTTCAGGGATCGTCAAAACATTCAGTACTTC.

This rearrangement joins TRBV6-5 to TRBJ1-2; D unresolved. Germline loops: CDR1 MNHEY, CDR2 SVGAGI. V was pared by 11 bases and J by 0 bases, with 7 bases between. This CDR3 has 11 amino acids. The CDR3 loop is CALPPNYGYTF. DNA of the CDR3: TGTGCCCTTCCCCCTAACTATGGCTACACCTTC.

The chain couples TRBV28 to TRBJ1-3; D is undetermined. V was shortened by 6 bases and J by 0 bases, with 6 bases between the two germline ends. Looked up from germline, CDR1 is MDHEN and CDR2 is SYDVKM. This CDR3 is 13 amino acids long. CDR3 nucleotide sequence: TGTGCCAGCAGATCTCCCTCTGGAAACACCATATATTTT. Translated, it gives CASRSPSGNTIYF. Full variable domain (rest looked up from reference TRBV28 and TRBJ1-3): DVKVTQSSRYLVKRTGEKVFLECVQDMDHENMFWYRQDPGLGLRLIYFSYDVKMKEKGDIPEGYSVSREKKERFSLILESASTNQTSMYLCASRSPSGNTIYFGEGSWLTVV.

The chain employs TRBV28 and TRBJ2-1; 11 bases are shared with TRBD2. Trimming at V came to 6 bases and at J to 3 bases, leaving 1 base not matched to a gene. Germline CDR1 reads MDHEN; CDR2 reads SYDVKM. CDR3 length: 14 amino acids. The CDR3 here is CASRTSGSYNEQFF. The CDR3 DNA reads TGTGCCAGCAGAACTAGCGGGAGCTACAATGAGCAGTTCTTC.

The chain links TRBV3-1 (or the pseudogene TRBV3-2) to TRBJ2-5, with 7 bases that match TRBD2. Germline assignment: CDR1 LGHDT and CDR2 YNNKEL (reference sequence). This CDR3 spans 16 amino acids. Trimming removed 4 bases from V and 5 bases from J; junction bases left unmatched: 13. CDR3 nucleotides: TGTGCCAGCAGCCCTCCTTCGGCGGGAGCAGCGGAGACCCAGTACTTC. Its protein is CASSPPSAGAAETQYF.

The chain links TRBV7-9 to TRBJ1-2; possibly TRBD1 for D (5 bases). CDR3 length: 13 residues. CDR1 is SEHNR and CDR2 is FQNEAQ in the germline V gene (reference sequence). With 2 bases removed from V and 4 bases from J, the gap between germline ends came to 8 bases. The CDR3 reads CASSLQGLYGYTF. CDR3 nucleotides: TGTGCCAGCAGCTTACAGGGTCTCTATGGCTACACCTTC.

This clone turned up a few times. The rearrangement uses TRBV19 and TRBJ1-1; no firm D call. This CDR3 is 14 amino acids long. Between the trimmed V and J ends, which lost 2 bases and 0 bases, there was a span of 7 bases. CDR1 is LNHDA, CDR2 SQIVND, per germline (reference sequence). The CDR3: CASSIRGMNTEAFF. DNA of the CDR3: TGTGCCAGTAGTATACGAGGGATGAACACTGAAGCTTTCTTT.

This clone showed up just a few times. This chain links TRBV6-2 or TRBV6-3 with TRBJ2-1, with 9 bases matching TRBD1. The V gene's germline CDR1 is MNHEY and CDR2 SVGEGT. CDR3 size: 15 residues. Germline trimming cut 2 bases from V and 4 bases from J; bases unmatched to any gene: 3. CDR3 nucleotide sequence: TGTGCCAGCAGTTACGAACAGGGGGCGTACAATGAGCAGTTCTTC. It translates to CASSYEQGAYNEQFF.

V is TRBV19 and J is TRBJ2-5, with a tentative D call TRBD2 (7 bases). The V and J ends lost 5 bases and 5 bases respectively, with 15 bases between them. Germline V lookup: CDR1 LNHDA, CDR2 SQIVND (reference sequence). There are 14 residues in the CDR3. CDR3 sequence: CASSLGARGETQYF. The CDR3 nucleotides read TGTGCCAGTAGTTTGGGGGCGCGGGGGGAGACCCAGTACTTC.

This chain links TRBV18 with TRBJ1-1; possibly TRBD1 for D (5 bases). The CDR3 is made up of 15 amino acids. Trimming left V 5 bases short and J 0 bases short, with 13 bases between. CDR1 is KGHSH and CDR2 is LQKENI in the germline V gene. In DNA form, the CDR3 reads TGTGCCAGCTCAGAGATCGACAGCTTGAACACTGAAGCTTTCTTT. The encoded protein is CASSEIDSLNTEAFF.

This clone was picked up a small number of times. The chain has TRBV3-1 (or the pseudogene TRBV3-2) and TRBJ1-5, with D uncertain. V was trimmed by 1 base and J by 5 bases, leaving 9 bases between them. CDR1 and CDR2 from the germline V gene are LGHDT and YNNKEL (reference sequence). The CDR3 contains 14 residues. CDR3 DNA: TGTGCCAGCAGCCAAGGTCGTGGCCATCAGCCCCAGCATTTT. Amino acid sequence: CASSQGRGHQPQHF.

This clone was seen just once. Within the sample, other DNA sequences also encode this same CDR3. This rearrangement joins TRBV5-1 to TRBJ1-2; the D gene is possibly TRBD1 (5 bases). The germline gives CDR1 SGHRS, CDR2 YFSETQ. Trimming cost V 0 bases and J 2 bases, with 11 bases left between them. The CDR3 loop spans 15 amino acids. DNA of the CDR3: TGCGCCAGCAGCTTGGCTCCAGGGCCGAACTATGGCTACACCTTC. It codes for CASSLAPGPNYGYTF.

The genes are TRBV6-5 and TRBJ1-2; D call uncertain. Trimming took 2 bases from V and 5 from J, leaving 12 bases between them. CDR1 MNHEY and CDR2 SVGAGI come from the germline V gene. There are 14 residues in the CDR3. The CDR3 sequence is CASSYVGGKYGYTF. For the CDR3, the DNA is TGTGCCAGCAGTTACGTAGGAGGGAAATATGGCTACACCTTC.

The chain has TRBV9 and TRBJ1-2; TRBD1 matches 12 bases. After removal of 2 bases from V and 5 bases from J, the junction contained 10 bases not matched to a gene. This CDR3 spans 17 amino acids. Germline V gives CDR1 SGDLS, CDR2 YYNGEE. This CDR3 is CASSVFSGQGAPYGYTF. For the CDR3, the DNA is TGTGCCAGCAGCGTTTTCTCGGGACAGGGGGCACCTTATGGCTACACCTTC.

This chain joins TRBV24-1 and TRBJ2-3, with TRBD2 matching over 16 bases. The germline gives CDR1 KGHDR, CDR2 SFDVKD. CDR3 length: 20 residues. Unmatched junction bases numbered 11, after V lost 2 bases and J lost 4 bases. Written as DNA, the CDR3 is TGTGCCACCAGTGATTCGGGACTAGCGGGAGGGGGAGATATCGCAGATACGCAGTATTTT. It codes for CATSDSGLAGGGDIADTQYF.

V and J are TRBV6-4 and TRBJ1-4, with D maybe TRBD1 (6 bases). V shed 6 bases and J shed 0 bases, with 26 bases lying between them. CDR3 length: 20 residues. Germline CDR1 reads MRHNA; CDR2 reads SNTAGT. The CDR3 nucleotides are TGTGCCAGCAGGGGAACATTATTTCCTAAGCAGGGGTCAACTAATGAAAAACTGTTTTTT. Residues: CASRGTLFPKQGSTNEKLFF.

CDR3 in DNA: TGTGCCACCAGGACCCCCTCGGAGGATGGCTACACCTTC. The encoded protein is CATRTPSEDGYTF. The rearrangement uses TRBV10-3 and TRBJ1-2; D is ambiguous. V lost 10 bases to trimming and J lost 6 bases, with 18 bases between them. CDR3 length equals 13 residues. Germline V lookup: CDR1 ENHRY, CDR2 SYGVKD.

The chain uses TRBV25-1 and TRBJ1-2, with D possibly being TRBD1 (6 bases). The germline V gene has CDR1 MGHDK and CDR2 SYGVNS. This CDR3 has 16 residues. The V gene lost 2 bases and the J gene lost 0 bases, with 13 bases spanning the gap. CDR3 region: CASSETRDRTNYGYTF. In nucleotides, the CDR3 is TGTGCCAGCAGTGAAACCCGTGACAGGACTAACTATGGCTACACCTTC.